This section outlines one T cell receptor (beta chain) sequence together with its context. What it binds is not known. One junction end disagrees with the germline gene, perhaps due to a read error. Additional DNA sequences in this sample encode the identical CDR3. This sample is drawn from a study of metastatic and nonmetastatic thyroid tumors. General study points: A significant increase in TCR beta diversity was reportedly seen in malignant thyroid tumors relative to benign nodules, in blood and tumor.

TCRdb re-called clones from the PCR reads using MiXCR. This table holds 30,000 to 40,000 clones, roughly 26% found once. Patients underwent thyroid surgery, and none had received any treatment before it. CDR3 length: 15 residues. Looked up from germline, CDR1 is SGHAT and CDR2 is FQNNGV. This sequence originates from a female donor with papillary thyroid cancer or a benign thyroid nodule (not recorded which). Some clones in this sample may be carry-over from other donors' samples. This chain uses TRBV11-2 with TRBJ2-2; possible D gene TRBD1, 6 bases. Sequencing input: blood. The CDR3 reads CASSLMGHLTGELFF. CDR3 DNA sequence: TGTGCCAGCAGCTTAATGGGACACCTAACCGGTGAGCTGTTTTTT.